This T cell receptor beta chain was observed in a study of T cell repertoires in cytomegalovirus infection. Study details: It was recently identified HLA-C-restricted and well-studied HLA-B-restricted CMV epitopes that the study used. Both a matching HLA type and CMV infection were indicated by public TCR beta signatures. Overall study results and limits: Within the response measured ex vivo, HLA-C-restricted CMV-specific TCR beta clonotypes were dominant. Adding up the frequency of public TCR beta families identified people who carried CMV plus the relevant HLA.

Details on this clonotype: Antigen: not known.

TCRdb re-analysed the reads in MiXCR, keeping a single row per CDR3 protein. Of tens of thousands of distinct CDR3 sequences listed, 20% are singletons. The CDR3 runs to 13 residues. Losses at the gene ends were 6 bases for V and 4 bases for J; bases not matched to a gene: 2. From germline, CDR1 is MNHEY and CDR2 SMNVEV (reference sequence). The V call is TRBV27, the J call TRBJ1-5; 8 nucleotides line up with TRBD1. The receptor was isolated from a human donor in good health (CMV status not recorded). Some clones in this sample may be carry-over from other donors' samples. This sample comprised CD8+ T cells from cultured PBMCs, obtained from culture after CMV antigen stimulation. CDR3 bases: TGTGCCAGCAGCACAGGGGGTAATCAGCCCCAGCATTTT. Protein sequence: CASSTGGNQPQHF.